This T cell receptor (beta chain) is drawn from a study of blood T cell repertoires in COVID-19. Study context: Acute and convalescent COVID-19 samples came from the United States, Italy and Spain. PBMCs, B-cell-depleted T cells, or T cells were the source of the cDNA or gDNA that made up the material.

CDR3 length: 15 amino acids. Between the trimmed V and J ends, which lost 2 bases and 2 bases, there was a span of 13 bases. Germline assignment: CDR1 LGHDT and CDR2 YNNKEL (reference sequence). In the original workflow: Quantification of nucleated cells was approximated via reference gene primer amplification. This table comes from immunoSEQ multiplex PCR, and its TCRdb copy is limited to in-frame clones, with some not included. Clonal size and the V and J genes are those of that table, whereas D and trimming came from the DNA. The data contain 60,000 or so clones, about 89% of them seen just once; the ten biggest clones take up 14%.

The specimen was peripheral blood. The TCR comes from an older woman with active COVID-19. The chain carries TRBV3-1 (or the pseudogene TRBV3-2) and TRBJ2-7; a possible D gene is TRBD2 (5 bases). CDR3 sequence (DNA): TGTGCCAGCAGCCAAAAAGCGGCTATCACCTACGAGCAGTACTTC. Its translation is CASSQKAAITYEQYF.